This entry is about one T cell receptor (beta chain). Its antigen is currently not known. The input lacks base qualities; no much larger clone sits a single base away. This entry is derived from a study of OX40 agonist ivuxolimab in advanced cancers. Describing the broader study: Ivuxolimab, which targeted the costimulatory receptor OX40 (CD134), was an agonistic, fully human IgG2 monoclonal antibody. Intravenous ivuxolimab was administered to patients every 2 weeks at six dose levels: 0.01, 0.1, 0.3, 1.5, 3 and 10 mg/kg. Of the roughly 54 patients in dose escalation, some 19 had hepatocellular carcinoma, some 15 had melanoma, 9 had renal cell carcinoma and 9 had head and neck cancer. In the dose-escalation cohort, roughly 80% of patients were male, and the mean age was approximately 64 years, with a range of 23 to 79. Patients were allowed to have had prior anti-PD-1, anti-PD-L1 or anti-CTLA-4 therapy, and around two fifths of the dose-escalation patients had been treated with checkpoint inhibitors. Partial responses were achieved by three dose-escalation patients, of whom one had hepatocellular carcinoma and two had cutaneous melanoma. Peripheral TCRbeta sequencing was intended to test whether TCR sequence diversity was altered and clonal T-cell expansion was caused by ivuxolimab. The paper covers the monotherapy dose-escalation part of the phase I ivuxolimab trial, which included N ≈ 57 patients.

Patients with autoimmune disease history or receiving systemic immunosuppression were excluded from the trial. Peripheral blood for TCR sequencing was drawn from every dose cohort at baseline, at cycle 4 day 1 and at cycle 7 day 1. Samples were obtained from an open-label, multicenter, first-in-human phase I dose-escalation trial of ivuxolimab. Adults with locally advanced or metastatic melanoma, renal cell carcinoma, hepatocellular carcinoma or head and neck squamous cell carcinoma were enrolled in the trial. Before TCR sequencing, CD4+ T cells and CD8+ T cells were sorted from peripheral blood as separate populations. What the study reported, not specific to this receptor: At doses of 0.1 to 3.0 mg/kg, clonal expansion of both CD4+ and CD8+ blood T cells was observed from baseline to week 6. In the 0.1-3.0 mg/kg groups, partial responders were among the patients with the lowest normalized peripheral clonal expansion, particularly in CD8+ T cells. Low levels of normalized T-cell clonal expansion were also shown by some nonresponding patients. The antigen specificity of the peripheral T cells that underwent clonal expansion was not determined. After ivuxolimab, expanded clones were on average more numerous among CD8+ T cells than among CD4+ T cells.

Taken from cysteine to phenylalanine, the CDR3 has 13 residues. Only the CDR3 DNA stays, 39 bases, in frame from base 1. The V end gives up 6 bases and the J end 6 bases, leaving 5 bases in the junction not matched to a gene. The germline V gene provides CDR1 MNHNS and CDR2 SASEGT. Genomic DNA was extracted from sorted cells for sequencing of the TCRbeta CDR3 region. TCRbeta CDR3 regions were sequenced using the immunoSEQ Assay. Not all clones reach the TCRdb copy of this immuneACCESS table, which keeps in-frame sequences only. Checked studies attribute under half of the gap to unresolved V genes and leave the rest unexplained. Counted in this sample were about 69,000 clones; approximately 90% of them appeared once. Together, the top ten hold approximately 4% of the sample.

The chain is encoded by TRBV6-1 joined to TRBJ1-1; the central 9 bases match TRBD1. The source of this sequence is an adult with an advanced solid tumor such as melanoma, head and neck, liver or kidney cancer. The material was CD4+ or CD8+ T cells sorted from blood, obtained in a trial of the OX40 agonist ivuxolimab. Read as DNA, the sequence is TGTGCCAGCAGGGGACAGGGAGGGTCTGAAGCTTTCTTT. Translated, this gives CASRGQGGSEAFF.